A selection of T cell receptor beta chains follows, all from one sample in a study of regulatory dendritic cells for organ transplantation. Sequencing was performed with immunoSEQ multiplex PCR; in TCRdb, only in-frame clones are kept and a portion is missing. The sample lists 9,500 to 15,000 clones, 74% occurring once. Their antigens are not known. The material sequenced was naive CD4+ T cells from blood cultured with regulatory dendritic cells. These receptor sequences come from a human donor in good health. Both conserved end residues are part of each CDR3. The D gene is left open where the match is weak. Clone size appears in some rows only: once, few, many, or a class for an expanded clone.

d_gene	v_gene	abundance	j_gene	CDR3aa	CDR3nt
TRBD1	TRBV6-1	.	TRBJ2-2	CASSLGQGNGELFF	TGTGCCAGCAGTCTAGGACAGGGTAACGGGGAGCTGTTTTTT
TRBD2	TRBV7-2	few	TRBJ2-7	CASSSGTNSYEQYF	TGTGCCAGCAGCTCCGGGACTAACTCCTACGAGCAGTACTTC
.	TRBV10-3	.	TRBJ2-7	CAIGTLDYEQYF	TGTGCCATAGGGACTTTGGACTACGAGCAGTACTTC
.	TRBV9	once	TRBJ1-2	CASSPRLGANYGYTF	TGTGCCAGCAGCCCCAGATTGGGCGCGAACTATGGCTACACCTTC
TRBD1	TRBV29-1	.	TRBJ2-3	CSLIGQGSDTQYF	TGCAGCCTTATCGGACAGGGGAGCGATACGCAGTATTTT
.	TRBV18	few	TRBJ2-7	CASSPSEGYEQYF	TGTGCCAGCTCACCATCGGAGGGCTACGAGCAGTACTTC
TRBD1	TRBV6-5	.	TRBJ1-4	CASRLTGTNEKLFF	TGTGCCAGCAGGCTGACAGGGACTAATGAAAAACTGTTTTTT
.	TRBV7-2	once	TRBJ2-1	CASSSSRVNEQFF	TGTGCCAGCAGCTCAAGCAGGGTGAATGAGCAGTTCTTC
.	TRBV6-5	.	TRBJ1-6	CASKSTDSSTSPLHF	TGTGCCAGCAAATCCACTGACAGTTCAACCTCACCCCTCCACTTT
TRBD1	TRBV7-2	.	TRBJ2-5	CASRTGGGETQYF	TGTGCCAGCAGGACAGGGGGCGGAGAGACCCAGTACTTC
.	TRBV19	.	TRBJ1-2	CASSKRDRREGGYTF	TGTGCCAGTAGTAAACGCGACAGGCGCGAGGGTGGCTACACCTTC
.	TRBV6-5	once	TRBJ1-1	CASSYSRGNTEAFF	TGTGCCAGCAGTTACTCGAGAGGGAACACTGAAGCTTTCTTT
TRBD1	TRBV19	.	TRBJ2-3	CASSTTGATDTQYF	TGTGCCAGTAGTACTACAGGGGCCACAGATACGCAGTATTTT
TRBD2	TRBV11-3	.	TRBJ2-7	CATSGGAGVTYEQYF	TGTGCCACCAGTGGAGGGGCGGGGGTGACCTACGAGCAGTACTTC
.	TRBV6-1	.	TRBJ2-7	CASTNPGRYEQYF	TGTGCCAGCACTAACCCCGGGAGATACGAGCAGTACTTC
TRBD2	TRBV7-8	.	TRBJ2-1	CASSLSSGGASSHEQFF	TGTGCCAGCAGTTTATCTAGCGGGGGGGCCTCTAGCCATGAGCAGTTCTTC
.	TRBV5-1	.	TRBJ2-1	CASSGRGALNEQFF	TGCGCCAGCAGCGGTCGGGGGGCTCTCAATGAGCAGTTCTTC
.	TRBV4-2	.	TRBJ1-3	CASSQGRSGNTIYF	TGTGCCAGCAGCCAAGGGAGGTCCGGAAACACCATATATTTT
.	TRBV6-1	few	TRBJ1-5	CASRHTNQPQHF	TGTGCCAGCCGACACACCAATCAGCCCCAGCATTTT
TRBD2	TRBV5-4	.	TRBJ2-7	CASSGRGAYEQYF	TGTGCCAGCAGCGGGCGGGGGGCGTACGAGCAGTACTTC
.	TRBV5-4	.	TRBJ2-3	CASSRGSTDTQYF	TGTGCCAGCAGCAGGGGTAGCACAGATACGCAGTATTTT
.	TRBV2	few	TRBJ1-4	CASSEGRLNEKLFF	TGTGCCAGCAGTGAGGGGCGGCTCAATGAAAAACTGTTTTTT
.	TRBV7-6	.	TRBJ2-2	CASSSAGATGELFF	TGTGCCAGCAGTTCCGCAGGCGCCACCGGGGAGCTGTTTTTT
TRBD1	TRBV19	.	TRBJ2-2	CASSSRDRILNTGELFF	TGTGCCAGTAGTTCCCGGGACAGAATTTTGAACACCGGGGAGCTGTTTTTT
.	TRBV5-1	.	TRBJ1-4	CASSLGQPGEKLFF	TGCGCCAGCAGCTTGGGACAGCCAGGTGAAAAACTGTTTTTT
TRBD1	TRBV7-6	.	TRBJ2-7	CASSTRTGARDEQYF	TGTGCCAGCAGCACCCGGACAGGGGCCAGAGACGAGCAGTACTTC
TRBD1	TRBV12-5	.	TRBJ1-5	CASGLTGGNQPQHF	TGTGCTAGTGGTCTAACAGGGGGGAATCAGCCCCAGCATTTT
.	TRBV7-3	.	TRBJ2-7	CASSLTSGVTYEQYF	TGTGCCAGCAGCTTAACTTCAGGGGTTACATACGAGCAGTACTTC
.	TRBV10-3	.	TRBJ1-3	CAISDPRPGLNTIYF	TGTGCCATCAGTGATCCTCGGCCAGGCTTGAACACCATATATTTT
TRBD1	TRBV7-2	few	TRBJ1-5	CASSFGTGGGQPQHF	TGTGCCAGCAGCTTCGGGACAGGGGGCGGTCAGCCCCAGCATTTT
.	TRBV2	.	TRBJ1-5	CASSGINSNQPQHF	TGTGCCAGCAGCGGGATCAATAGCAATCAGCCCCAGCATTTT
.	TRBV19	.	TRBJ2-1	CATKGGGASYNEQFF	TGTGCTACGAAGGGGGGGGGCGCGTCCTACAATGAGCAGTTCTTC
.	TRBV11-1	.	TRBJ2-7	CASSLRVSYEQYF	TGTGCCAGCAGCTTACGGGTCTCCTACGAGCAGTACTTC
.	TRBV18	.	TRBJ1-2	CASSPPSVGDGYTF	TGTGCCAGCTCACCACCCTCAGTAGGGGATGGCTACACCTTC
TRBD1	TRBV18	.	TRBJ2-1	CASSRTGESEQFF	TGTGCCAGCTCAAGGACAGGGGAGAGTGAGCAGTTCTTC
.	TRBV6-5	.	TRBJ1-1	CASGATGTREAFF	TGTGCCAGCGGGGCCACCGGGACACGTGAAGCTTTCTTT
.	TRBV6-5	.	TRBJ1-2	CASSYVGGGAYGYTF	TGTGCCAGCAGTTACGTCGGGGGGGGAGCATATGGCTACACCTTC
TRBD2	TRBV6-6	.	TRBJ2-3	CASTAGGSDTQYF	TGTGCCAGCACGGCGGGGGGTTCAGATACGCAGTATTTT
.	TRBV13	.	TRBJ1-4	CASSLAPGIGEKLFF	TGTGCCAGCAGCTTAGCTCCGGGGATCGGTGAAAAACTGTTTTTT
TRBD1	TRBV4-2	few	TRBJ2-2	CASSHLGGGTGSSGELFF	TGTGCCAGCAGCCACCTCGGAGGAGGGACAGGGTCGTCCGGGGAGCTGTTTTTT
TRBD1	TRBV19	.	TRBJ1-1	CASSAGPGQVVGNTEAFF	TGTGCCAGTAGTGCTGGACCGGGACAGGTGGTTGGGAACACTGAAGCTTTCTTT
.	TRBV18	.	TRBJ2-2	CASSPTGTSNTGELFF	TGTGCCAGCTCACCAACCGGGACATCGAACACCGGGGAGCTGTTTTTT
TRBD1	TRBV27	.	TRBJ2-1	CASSGQGAYNEQFF	TGTGCCAGCTCCGGACAGGGGGCATACAATGAGCAGTTCTTC
TRBD1	TRBV2	few	TRBJ2-7	CASGGQGYEQYF	TGTGCCAGCGGTGGACAGGGCTACGAGCAGTACTTC
TRBD1	TRBV6-6	.	TRBJ1-2	CASTGQGNGYTF	TGTGCCAGCACCGGACAGGGGAATGGCTACACCTTC
.	TRBV7-2	.	TRBJ2-3	CASSTPLGPTDTQYF	TGTGCCAGCAGCACTCCTCTGGGCCCCACAGATACGCAGTATTTT
.	TRBV10-3	.	TRBJ1-1	CAISGVTGNTEAFF	TGTGCCATCAGTGGGGTGACAGGGAACACTGAAGCTTTCTTT
TRBD1	TRBV2	medium-sized	TRBJ2-2	CASSQTGTGTGELFF	TGTGCCAGCAGTCAGACCGGGACAGGGACCGGGGAGCTGTTTTTT
.	TRBV19	.	TRBJ2-2	CASSPPGKIPGELFF	TGTGCCAGTAGTCCCCCGGGGAAGATCCCCGGGGAGCTGTTTTTT
.	TRBV25-1	.	TRBJ2-7	CASSEWPDSRGEKQYF	TGTGCCAGCAGTGAATGGCCGGACAGCCGTGGTGAGAAGCAGTACTTC
.	TRBV10-3	.	TRBJ2-7	CAISEGLAGNEQYF	TGTGCCATCAGTGAAGGGCTAGCTGGCAACGAGCAGTACTTC
TRBD2	TRBV4-1	.	TRBJ2-5	CASSQGSGGVQETQYF	TGCGCCAGCAGCCAAGGGAGCGGGGGGGTCCAAGAGACCCAGTACTTC
.	TRBV6-6	.	TRBJ2-7	CASQQGGSSNEQYF	TGTGCCAGTCAACAGGGAGGGAGTTCTAACGAGCAGTACTTC
.	TRBV29-1	.	TRBJ2-3	CSVGRPSSTDTQYF	TGCAGCGTTGGCAGGCCATCTAGCACAGATACGCAGTATTTT
TRBD1	TRBV2	.	TRBJ1-5	CASRNRGGQPQHF	TGTGCCAGCAGAAACAGGGGCGGTCAGCCCCAGCATTTT
TRBD1	TRBV15	.	TRBJ1-4	CATSRDLSLGTGWEKLFF	TGTGCCACCAGCAGAGATCTTTCCCTAGGGACAGGTTGGGAAAAACTGTTTTTT
TRBD1	TRBV19	few	TRBJ1-2	CASRPTGGGGYTF	TGTGCCAGTAGACCGACAGGGGGCGGCGGCTACACCTTC
.	TRBV5-4	once	TRBJ1-2	CASRGERGEGGYTF	TGTGCCAGCAGAGGGGAACGCGGGGAGGGTGGCTACACCTTC
.	TRBV5-1	few	TRBJ2-2	CASSVGSGNTGELFF	TGCGCCAGCAGCGTGGGGTCAGGGAACACCGGGGAGCTGTTTTTT